This T cell receptor beta chain was profiled in a study of cytomegalovirus exposure and HLA in healthy donors. Study context: A prior study identified some 100 million unique TCR beta sequences from roughly 180 million T cells.

The CDR3 totals 13 residues. Trimming removed 0 bases from V and 16 bases from J, with 16 bases in between. Germline CDR1 is GTSNPN and CDR2 is SVGIG (reference sequence). Vbeta (60) and Jbeta (13) primers were used in the PCR. Using immunoSEQ multiplex PCR, the repertoire was profiled, and TCRdb retains in-frame clones only, with some absent. The data show around 150,000 clones, around two thirds seen once. This receptor was obtained from a male donor in good health and CMV-seronegative. The chain recombines TRBV30 with TRBJ1-6; D unresolved. Sequencing input: PBMCs. The CDR3 sequence: CAWSVHPGAGLHF. CDR3 DNA: TGTGCCTGGAGTGTACATCCTGGCGCCGGGCTCCACTTT.